This T cell receptor beta chain was sequenced for a study of Ad26.COV2.S vaccination and SARS-CoV-2 variants. As for the study in general: Into the muscle, Ad26.COV2.S was dosed once or twice, 56 days apart.

Regarding treatment: 15 to 20 received Ad26.COV2.S at low or high dose, single or two shots; 5 received placebo; per-sample allocation not given. Each sample was drawn 63 days after the first injection (of vaccine or placebo). Boston provided a donor who was an adult aged 18-55 years. This table comes from immunoSEQ multiplex PCR, and its TCRdb copy is limited to in-frame clones, with some not included. The repertoire holds about 280,000 clones, more than 75% seen once, with over 2.5% in the top ten. This CDR3 is 14 amino acids long. Germline values: CDR1 LGHNA, CDR2 YSLEER. V was shortened by 0 bases and J by 3 bases, with 8 bases between the two germline ends.

The source material was peripheral blood, sampled in a trial of Ad26.COV2.S vaccine versus placebo. The source of this sequence is a person aged 18-60 years who received the Ad26.COV2.S COVID-19 vaccine or a placebo. The chain carries TRBV4-3 and TRBJ1-1; possible D gene TRBD1, 5 bases. CDR3: CASSQEGRYTEAFF. DNA for the CDR3: TGCGCCAGCAGCCAAGAGGGACGGTACACTGAAGCTTTCTTT.